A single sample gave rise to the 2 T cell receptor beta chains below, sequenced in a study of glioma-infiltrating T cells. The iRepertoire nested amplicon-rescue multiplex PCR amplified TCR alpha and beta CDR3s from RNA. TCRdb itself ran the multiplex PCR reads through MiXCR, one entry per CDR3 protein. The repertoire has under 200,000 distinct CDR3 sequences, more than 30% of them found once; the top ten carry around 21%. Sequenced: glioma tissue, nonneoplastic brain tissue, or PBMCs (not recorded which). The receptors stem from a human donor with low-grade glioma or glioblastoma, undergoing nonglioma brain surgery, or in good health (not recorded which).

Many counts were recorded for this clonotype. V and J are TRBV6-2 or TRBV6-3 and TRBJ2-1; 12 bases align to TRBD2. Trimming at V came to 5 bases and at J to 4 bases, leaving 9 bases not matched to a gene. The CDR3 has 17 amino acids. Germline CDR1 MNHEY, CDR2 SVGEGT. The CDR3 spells CASSPLAGGPRYNEQFF. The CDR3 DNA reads TGTGCCAGCAGTCCCCTAGCGGGAGGGCCAAGGTACAATGAGCAGTTCTTC.

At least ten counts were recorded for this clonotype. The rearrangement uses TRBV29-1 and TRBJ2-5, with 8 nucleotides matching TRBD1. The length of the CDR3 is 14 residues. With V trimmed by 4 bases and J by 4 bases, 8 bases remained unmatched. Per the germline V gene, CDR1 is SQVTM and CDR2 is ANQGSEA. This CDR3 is CSVVDGTGGETQYF. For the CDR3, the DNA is TGCAGCGTTGTGGACGGGACAGGAGGAGAGACCCAGTACTTC.